The clone carrying this T cell receptor beta chain came up many times. Its antigen remains unidentified. The time point was: patch test 3, about 24 weeks after DPC sensitization. The treatment was: therapeutic diphenylcyclopropenone sensitization with weekly scalp DPC. Blood collection took place prior to placing each patch test. The study used a library that attached unique molecular identifiers to individual cDNA molecules. TCRdb analysed the RACE reads with MiXCR anew, one entry per CDR3 protein. The table records about 30,000 distinct CDR3 sequences, more than 5% of them present only once. The sample is drawn from a study of human T cells and chemical hapten exposure. Looked up from germline, CDR1 is SGHTA and CDR2 is FQGNSA. This CDR3 has 17 residues. Trimming at V came to 8 bases and at J to 3 bases, leaving 13 bases not matched to a gene. Study results and caveats: TCRs exceeding 1 in 1000 frequency stayed unchanged with DPC sensitization.

The receptor was derived from a young man with alopecia areata. Some clones in this sample may be carry-over from other donors' samples. The sample here was whole blood, taken in connection with sensitization to the hapten diphenylcyclopropenone (DPC). This rearrangement joins TRBV7-2 to TRBJ1-5; 10 bases line up with TRBD1. The CDR3 is CASGDRGACAYNQPQHF. Here the CDR3 DNA reads TGTGCCAGCGGGGACAGGGGTGCCTGTGCCTACAATCAGCCCCAGCATTTT.